Listed below are T cell receptor beta chains from one sample, sequenced in a study of prognosis after radiotherapy for stage I lung cancer. TCRdb analysed the multiplex PCR reads with MiXCR anew, one entry per CDR3 protein. The sample has 24,000 or so distinct CDR3 sequences; approximately 39% are singletons. The specimen comprised PBMCs, sampled before or after stereotactic body radiation therapy (not recorded which). The receptors shown here come from a donor aged 50 or older with non-small cell lung cancer. CDR3s include the opening cysteine and the closing phenylalanine or tryptophan. Fields, in order: D gene, V gene, clone size, J gene, CDR3 DNA, CDR3 protein. D genes are given only for firm matches. Clone size is stated in some rows and not others, as once, few, many or a class when expanded.

D: NA; V: TRBV7-3; size: NA; J: TRBJ2-7; DNA: TGTGCCAGCAGCACCACGGGGGTTGGGGAGCAGTACTTC; CDR3: CASSTTGVGEQYF
D: NA; V: TRBV6-1; size: many; J: TRBJ1-5; DNA: TGTGCCAGCAGTGAGGCAGGGAGCAATCAGCCCCAGCATTTT; CDR3: CASSEAGSNQPQHF
D: TRBD2; V: TRBV20-1; size: many; J: TRBJ2-3; DNA: TGCAGTGCTACCCCAGCGGGAGGAACAGATACGCAGTATTTT; CDR3: CSATPAGGTDTQYF
D: NA; V: TRBV3-1; size: many; J: TRBJ2-7; DNA: TGTGCCAGCAGCCAAGACCCCTGGGGTATCAACTACGAGCAGTACTTC; CDR3: CASSQDPWGINYEQYF
D: NA; V: TRBV12-3/TRBV12-4; size: NA; J: TRBJ2-1; DNA: TGTGCCAGCAGTTTACCGCGGGTCTATGGGGAGCAGTTCTTC; CDR3: CASSLPRVYGEQFF
D: NA; V: TRBV6-1; size: few; J: TRBJ2-2; DNA: TGTGCCAGCAGCCGTCAGTGGCGTGGCGGCGGGGAGCTGTTTTTT; CDR3: CASSRQWRGGGELFF
D: NA; V: TRBV6-1; size: NA; J: TRBJ1-1; DNA: TGTGCCAGCATTATAGGTGGGAACACTGAAGCTTTCTTT; CDR3: CASIIGGNTEAFF
D: NA; V: TRBV20-1; size: NA; J: TRBJ1-6; DNA: TGCAGTGCTAGAGATGGGGAGGGGGGCGATAATTCACCCCTCCACTTT; CDR3: CSARDGEGGDNSPLHF
D: TRBD1; V: TRBV11-2; size: medium-sized; J: TRBJ2-7; DNA: TGTGCCAGCAGCCCGACCACAGGGGGTAACGAGCAGTACTTC; CDR3: CASSPTTGGNEQYF
D: NA; V: TRBV28; size: many; J: TRBJ2-7; DNA: TGTGCCAGCCGATCCGGGGGAGGAAGGTACGAGCAGTACTTC; CDR3: CASRSGGGRYEQYF
D: NA; V: TRBV20-1; size: few; J: TRBJ2-3; DNA: TGCAGTGCTAGAGGCGGGTGGGGATCAGATACGCAGTATTTT; CDR3: CSARGGWGSDTQYF
D: NA; V: TRBV7-9; size: NA; J: TRBJ2-2; DNA: TGTGCCAGCAGTCCTCCTGAAGGCGGGGAGCTGTTTTTT; CDR3: CASSPPEGGELFF
D: NA; V: TRBV12-3/TRBV12-4; size: many; J: TRBJ2-2; DNA: TGTGCCAGCAGTTTTGAGTTGACCGGGGAGCTGTTTTTT; CDR3: CASSFELTGELFF
D: NA; V: TRBV4-1; size: many; J: TRBJ1-4; DNA: TGCGCCAGCAGCCAAGATGGCGCCGGAAATGAAAAACTGTTTTTT; CDR3: CASSQDGAGNEKLFF
D: TRBD2; V: TRBV29-1; size: many; J: TRBJ2-3; DNA: TGCAGCGTAGGGACTAGCGGAAACACAGATACGCAGTATTTT; CDR3: CSVGTSGNTDTQYF
D: NA; V: TRBV2; size: many; J: TRBJ2-7; DNA: TGTGCCAGCAGTGTTAGCGGTCTTACCTACGAGCAGTACTTC; CDR3: CASSVSGLTYEQYF
D: TRBD1; V: TRBV6-1; size: many; J: TRBJ2-1; DNA: TGTGCCAGCAGTGAGGGGACAGTAAATGAGCAGTTCTTC; CDR3: CASSEGTVNEQFF
D: NA; V: TRBV5-1; size: many; J: TRBJ1-5; DNA: TGCGCCAGCAGCTTGTTGCCCGGGGGCAATCAGCCCCAGCATTTT; CDR3: CASSLLPGGNQPQHF
D: NA; V: TRBV12-3/TRBV12-4; size: NA; J: TRBJ2-2; DNA: TGTGCCAGCAGTCTAATAGGGAGCACCGGGGATCTGTTTTTT; CDR3: CASSLIGSTGDLFF
D: TRBD1; V: TRBV5-1; size: many; J: TRBJ1-5; DNA: TGCGCCAGCAGCGCCGGGACAGGGGGCAATCAGCCCCAGCATTTT; CDR3: CASSAGTGGNQPQHF
D: NA; V: TRBV18; size: many; J: TRBJ1-1; DNA: TGTGCCAGCGACGATGAGACTAGCACTGAAGCTTTCTTT; CDR3: CASDDETSTEAFF
D: TRBD1; V: TRBV2; size: many; J: TRBJ1-5; DNA: TGTGCCAGCATTGGGACAGGGACGGGTCAGCCCCAGCATTTT; CDR3: CASIGTGTGQPQHF
D: NA; V: TRBV14; size: many; J: TRBJ2-3; DNA: TGTGCCAGCAGCCACGCAGATACGCAGTATTTT; CDR3: CASSHADTQYF
D: NA; V: TRBV28; size: NA; J: TRBJ2-3; DNA: TGTGCCAGCAGTTTCCTTAGCGGCACAGATACGCAGTATTTT; CDR3: CASSFLSGTDTQYF
D: NA; V: TRBV24-1; size: NA; J: TRBJ2-3; DNA: TGTGCCACCAGTGACCCGCCGGGACGGGGCACAGATACGCAGTATTTT; CDR3: CATSDPPGRGTDTQYF
D: TRBD1; V: TRBV3-1; size: many; J: TRBJ2-2; DNA: TGTGCCAGCAGCCAAGAGGGGGACAGGGGTATTGGCGGGGAGCTGTTTTTT; CDR3: CASSQEGDRGIGGELFF
D: NA; V: TRBV15; size: many; J: TRBJ2-2; DNA: TGTGCCACCCGTGATTTCCCAGCAACGAACACCGGGGAGCTGTTTTTT; CDR3: CATRDFPATNTGELFF
D: NA; V: TRBV20-1; size: medium-sized; J: TRBJ1-4; DNA: TGCAGTGCTAGGCCCGGGTTGCTCGGTGAAAAACTGTTTTTT; CDR3: CSARPGLLGEKLFF
D: TRBD1; V: TRBV10-2; size: many; J: TRBJ1-2; DNA: TGCGCCAGCAGTGGGGGACAGGGTGGTGGCTACACCTTC; CDR3: CASSGGQGGGYTF
D: NA; V: TRBV24-1; size: many; J: TRBJ2-3; DNA: TGTGCCACCAGTGATCCCCGCACAGATACGCAGTATTTT; CDR3: CATSDPRTDTQYF
D: TRBD1; V: TRBV19; size: many; J: TRBJ1-5; DNA: TGTGCCAGTAGTATTCAGGGGGTTTTTCAGCCCCAGCATTTT; CDR3: CASSIQGVFQPQHF
D: NA; V: TRBV20-1; size: many; J: TRBJ1-4; DNA: TGCAGTGCTAGAAGGGGGTCAGCAACTAATGAAAAACTGTTTTTT; CDR3: CSARRGSATNEKLFF
D: NA; V: TRBV24-1; size: many; J: TRBJ1-5; DNA: TGTGCCACCAGTGATTTGGAGTCGGGAGGCGAGCCCCAGCATTTT; CDR3: CATSDLESGGEPQHF
D: NA; V: TRBV2; size: many; J: TRBJ1-5; DNA: TGTGCCAGCCGCGGCCGGAGCAATCAGCCCCAGCATTTT; CDR3: CASRGRSNQPQHF
D: TRBD1; V: TRBV20-1; size: once; J: TRBJ2-1; DNA: TGCAGTGCTGAGCCGACCGGGACAGGGTTGTTCAATGAGCAGTTCTTC; CDR3: CSAEPTGTGLFNEQFF
D: TRBD1; V: TRBV24-1; size: NA; J: TRBJ2-7; DNA: TGTGCCACCATCGATTCCGGACAGGGCCATTCCTACGAGCAGTACTTC; CDR3: CATIDSGQGHSYEQYF
D: NA; V: TRBV20-1; size: NA; J: TRBJ2-6; DNA: TGCAGTGCTGCGTTGCTGACCGGGGCCAACGTCCTGACTTTC; CDR3: CSAALLTGANVLTF
D: TRBD1; V: TRBV12-3/TRBV12-4; size: many; J: TRBJ2-1; DNA: TGTGCCAGCAGCCCGGGGACAGGGGACAATGAGCAGTTCTTC; CDR3: CASSPGTGDNEQFF
D: TRBD1; V: TRBV3-1; size: many; J: TRBJ2-7; DNA: TGTGCCAGCAGCCGGACAGGGGGCGAGCAGTACTTC; CDR3: CASSRTGGEQYF
D: NA; V: TRBV30; size: NA; J: TRBJ1-5; DNA: TGTGCCTGGGCTCCTCGGGTACTCCAGCCCCATCATTTT; CDR3: CAWAPRVLQPHHF
D: NA; V: TRBV7-9; size: NA; J: TRBJ2-3; DNA: TGTGCCAGCAGCCCCCCCAGCGTTTCAGATACGCAGTATTTT; CDR3: CASSPPSVSDTQYF
D: TRBD2; V: TRBV2; size: many; J: TRBJ2-7; DNA: TGTGCCAGCACGGCCCCCAGACTAGCGGTTACCTACGAGCAGTACTTC; CDR3: CASTAPRLAVTYEQYF
D: NA; V: TRBV6-4; size: NA; J: TRBJ1-1; DNA: TGTGCCAGCAGTGGGTCCAGTGGGGCTAGGATTACTGAAGCTTTCTTT; CDR3: CASSGSSGARITEAFF
D: NA; V: TRBV20-1; size: many; J: TRBJ2-3; DNA: TGCAGTGCTTACCGGACTGCGGGCACAGATACGCAGTATTTT; CDR3: CSAYRTAGTDTQYF
D: NA; V: TRBV30; size: NA; J: TRBJ1-5; DNA: TGTGCCTGGAGTCCCATGAAGGGTTCGCCCCAGCATTTT; CDR3: CAWSPMKGSPQHF
D: NA; V: TRBV5-5; size: many; J: TRBJ1-4; DNA: TGTGCCAGCAGCTTGCCGCAAGCGAATGAAAAACTGTTTTTT; CDR3: CASSLPQANEKLFF
D: TRBD2; V: TRBV18; size: many; J: TRBJ2-7; DNA: TGTGCCAGCTCACCCGGGAGGGTCGAGCAGTACTTC; CDR3: CASSPGRVEQYF
D: NA; V: TRBV6-4; size: medium-sized; J: TRBJ1-5; DNA: TGTGCCAGCAGTGAAGGGGAACAGCCCCAGCATTTT; CDR3: CASSEGEQPQHF
D: TRBD2; V: TRBV6-1; size: NA; J: TRBJ2-7; DNA: TGTGCCAGCAACTGGGGGGGGGTTTACCCCCTCGAGCAGTACTTC; CDR3: CASNWGGVYPLEQYF